A single sample is the source of the 5 T cell receptor beta chains below, sequenced in a study of T-cell reconstitution after alpha-beta-depleted transplantation in children. Unique molecular identifiers were used in preparing the TCRbeta library. Via MiXCR, TCRdb re-called the PCR reads, giving one row per CDR3 protein. The data show about 540,000 distinct CDR3 sequences, with around 18% seen just once and more than 2.5% held by the top ten. Sequencing used PBMCs from the stem cell graft donor, obtained from the stem cell graft. The receptors come from a human donor who donated a stem cell graft to a child with acute lymphoblastic leukemia.

The V call is TRBV20-1, the J call TRBJ2-1; 11 nucleotides line up with TRBD2. The CDR3 has 16 residues. Germline trimming cut 8 bases from V and 5 bases from J; bases unmatched to any gene: 14. Per germline, CDR1 DFQATT and CDR2 SNEGSKA (reference sequence). In DNA form, the CDR3 reads TGCAGTATCGGGACTAGCGGCAACCTTAACCACAATGAGCAGTTCTTC. Its protein product is CSIGTSGNLNHNEQFF.

For this clonotype: The junction departs from the called germline gene at one end, perhaps through a read error. The CDR3 DNA is TGCAGTGCTCTCCCGGAACCCTTC. Protein product: CSALPEPF. The J gene is TRBJ2-7, the V gene TRBV20-1; D unresolved. CDR1 is DFQATT, CDR2 SNEGSKA, per germline (reference sequence). The CDR3 totals 8 residues.

A few counts support this clonotype. V gene TRBV5-1 combines with J gene TRBJ2-1; the D is unclear. The CDR3 is 16 amino acids. V was trimmed by 4 bases and J by 0 bases, leaving 14 bases between them. Germline CDR1 is SGHRS and CDR2 is YFSETQ. CDR3 bases: TGCGCCAGCAGCAAAAAGGACCGGAGCTCCTACAATGAGCAGTTCTTC. Protein sequence: CASSKKDRSSYNEQFF.

The chain carries TRBV5-1 and TRBJ2-1; 9 nucleotides match TRBD2. Germline V gene lookup returns CDR1 SGHRS and CDR2 YFSETQ. The J segment lost 6 bases and the V segment lost 5 bases, leaving 3 bases of the junction unmatched. The CDR3 spans 13 residues. CDR3: CASRGTSSNEQFF. In nucleotides, the CDR3 is TGCGCCAGCAGAGGGACTAGCTCCAATGAGCAGTTCTTC.

This clonotype has only a few counts. V is TRBV9 and J is TRBJ2-2; 13 positions match TRBD2. Germline lookup yields CDR1 SGDLS and CDR2 YYNGEE. The CDR3 loop spans 21 amino acids. V shed 2 bases and J 1 base; nucleotides not matched to a gene: 14. The CDR3 loop reads CASSVSLKGWTSGRNTGELFF. In DNA, the CDR3 is TGTGCCAGCAGCGTCTCCCTAAAGGGGTGGACTAGCGGGAGGAACACCGGGGAGCTGTTTTTT.